The present entry profiles one TCR beta chain with its context. Its specificity is unknown. The time point here: week 47, end of study. Topical imiquimod accompanied each vaccine dose, which consisted of 300 ug of mutant IDH1 20-mer peptide. The data were obtained in a study of a mutant IDH1 vaccine in newly diagnosed glioma. Study as a whole: Vaccination was launched 4-6 weeks after radiotherapy alone, or with temozolomide cycles. Mean patient age was around 40 years; about 62% were male and roughly 38% female.

This CDR3 region has 16 residues. Germline lookup yields CDR1 SGHTA and CDR2 FQGNSA. V lost 2 bases, J lost 1 base, and 13 bases lay in between. TCRdb keeps only in-frame clones here, not all; method: immunoSEQ multiplex PCR. The sample yields about 24,000 clones, roughly 84% seen once. The receptor comes from a man between 40 and 49 years old with glioma. The chain links TRBV7-2 to TRBJ2-3, with D perhaps matching TRBD1 or TRBD2 (5 bases each). This specimen consisted of PBMCs, obtained from a glioma patient whose treatment included an IDH1 peptide vaccine. The CDR3: CASSLRLVGRTDTQYF. CDR3 coding DNA: TGTGCCAGCAGCTTAAGGTTGGTGGGACGCACAGATACGCAGTATTTT. Full variable domain (outside the CDR3, taken from reference TRBV7-2 and TRBJ2-3): GAGVSQSPSNKVTEKGKDVELRCDPISGHTALYWYRQSLGQGLEFLIYFQGNSAPDKSGLPSDRFSAERTGGSVSTLTIQRTQQEDSAVYLCASSLRLVGRTDTQYFGPGTRLTVL.